This note documents a single TCR beta chain sequence. The study ran its PCR with 60 Vbeta and 13 Jbeta primers. The protocol was immunoSEQ multiplex PCR, while the TCRdb copy is restricted to in-frame clones and leaves out a portion. The table records 95,000 to 100,000 clones, roughly 74% of them present only once. V was clipped by 2 bases and J by 4 bases, with 7 bases between them. Germline V lookup: CDR1 SGHTA, CDR2 FQGNSA. This CDR3 is 13 amino acids long. The data belong to a study of cytomegalovirus exposure and HLA in healthy donors. This receptor was obtained from a woman in her thirties or forties in good health and CMV-seronegative. Material for sequencing was PBMCs. The chain joins TRBV7-2 to TRBJ2-3; D gene unclear. DNA for the CDR3: TGTGCCAGCAGCTTATCTCTCTCAGATACGCAGTATTTT. It is translated as CASSLSLSDTQYF. Full variable domain (missing parts from reference TRBV7-2 and TRBJ2-3): GAGVSQSPSNKVTEKGKDVELRCDPISGHTALYWYRQSLGQGLEFLIYFQGNSAPDKSGLPSDRFSAERTGGSVSTLTIQRTQQEDSAVYLCASSLSLSDTQYFGPGTRLTVL.